Following are 25 T cell receptor beta chains from one sample sequenced in a study of T-cell memory formation after mild COVID-19. TCRdb processed the 5' RACE reads anew with MiXCR; each CDR3 protein has one entry. The sample holds approximately 150,000 distinct CDR3 sequences; about 5.5% are singletons and the top ten take around 1.9%. Sequenced input: PBMCs or a T cell subset sorted from them (not recorded which). The receptors shown here come from an adult woman who had mild COVID-19 (a few samples of this study predate the infection). Cell type and time point are not known.

This clonotype appeared a few times. The chain carries TRBV2 and TRBJ1-1; the D gene is possibly TRBD1 (5 bases). Trimming removed 6 bases from V and 4 bases from J, with 18 bases in between. Germline values: CDR1 SNHLY, CDR2 FYNNEI. The CDR3 has 15 residues. The CDR3 sequence is CASREKSFGATEAFF. The DNA for the CDR3 is TGTGCCAGCAGGGAGAAGTCGTTCGGGGCCACTGAAGCTTTCTTT.

This chain joins TRBV20-1 and TRBJ2-3; D perhaps matches TRBD2 (6 bases). The V end was cut by 3 bases, the J end by 6 bases, with 22 bases between. The CDR3 consists of 16 residues. Looked up from germline, CDR1 is DFQATT and CDR2 is SNEGSKA (reference sequence). The CDR3 spells CSARLARRRDHDTQYF. CDR3 nucleotides: TGCAGTGCTAGGTTGGCCCGGCGGCGGGACCACGATACGCAGTATTTT.

The sample holds many counts of this clonotype. The rearrangement links TRBV6-2 or TRBV6-3 to TRBJ2-2, with 9 bases matching TRBD2. J gave up 2 bases and V 4 bases, and 2 bases lay outside the gene matches. Germline lookup yields CDR1 MNHEY and CDR2 SVGEGT. This CDR3 region has 15 residues. CDR3 region: CASSSLAGNTGELFF. The CDR3 bases are TGTGCCAGCAGTTCTCTAGCGGGAAACACCGGGGAGCTGTTTTTT.

This clonotype has a count of ten or more. This sequence joins TRBV20-1 and TRBJ2-1, with D tentatively TRBD2 (6 bases). The V gene's germline CDR1 is DFQATT and CDR2 SNEGSKA (reference sequence). The V and J ends lost 6 bases and 9 bases respectively, with 12 bases between them. The CDR3 has 11 amino acids. Written as DNA, the CDR3 is TGCAGTGCGCGGGGAAGGGGTGAGCAGTTCTTC. It yields the protein CSARGRGEQFF.

This clonotype appeared many times. This sequence joins TRBV12-3 or TRBV12-4 and TRBJ1-5; D is undetermined. V lost 10 bases, J lost 6 bases, and 19 bases lay in between. CDR3 length: 14 amino acids. CDR3 in amino acids: CATSDAGSRQPQHF. The DNA for the CDR3 is TGTGCCACCTCGGACGCCGGGTCACGTCAGCCCCAGCATTTT.

V is TRBV5-4 and J is TRBJ1-5; 7 nucleotides match TRBD1. J gave up 7 bases and V 5 bases, and 9 bases lay outside the gene matches. CDR1 is SGHNT and CDR2 is YYREEE in the germline V gene (reference sequence). The CDR3 is made up of 14 amino acids. The CDR3 DNA sequence: TGTGCCAGCAGTCTGGAGGGGGCACGGCAGCCCCAGCATTTT. Translating gives CASSLEGARQPQHF.

This clonotype was counted ten times or more. The chain couples TRBV7-9 to TRBJ2-7, with D tentatively TRBD2 (5 bases). The V end was cut by 5 bases, the J end by 5 bases, with 16 bases between. The CDR3 extends over 14 amino acids. Germline V gene sequence: CDR1 SEHNR, CDR2 FQNEAQ (reference sequence). DNA of the CDR3: TGTGCCAGCAGCGGCGGGTCATTAGGTAACGAGCAGTACTTC. Translation: CASSGGSLGNEQYF.

In its sample, this clonotype was seen many times. The J gene is TRBJ2-2, the V gene TRBV5-1; maybe TRBD1 (6 bases). Trimming shortened V by 4 bases and J by 3 bases, and 10 bases separated the two germline ends. The CDR3 sequence is 14 residues long. Germline assignment: CDR1 SGHRS and CDR2 YFSETQ. CDR3: CASSTRTDTGELFF. Written as DNA, the CDR3 is TGCGCCAGCAGCACCCGGACAGACACCGGGGAGCTGTTTTTT.

This clonotype was observed a few times. The chain carries TRBV5-1 and TRBJ2-1; the match to TRBD1 covers 9 bases. CDR3 size: 16 residues. The junction had 8 bases not matched to a gene; V was cut back by 2 bases and J by 5 bases. The germline V gene encodes CDR1 SGHRS and CDR2 YFSETQ. CDR3 DNA: TGCGCCAGCAGCTTACCCCGGGGGACAGGGCACAATGAGCAGTTCTTC. Its protein product is CASSLPRGTGHNEQFF. Based on the CDR3 plus reference TRBV5-1 and TRBJ2-1, the full variable domain is KAGVTQTPRYLIKTRGQQVTLSCSPISGHRSVSWYQQTPGQGLQFLFEYFSETQRNKGNFPGRFSGRQFSNSRSEMNVSTLELGDSALYLCASSLPRGTGHNEQFFGPGTRLTVL.

The chain uses TRBV5-1 and TRBJ1-2; 8 bases line up with TRBD1. J was trimmed by 4 bases and V by 0 bases; bases with no gene match: 5. The CDR3 contains 15 residues. Germline CDR1 SGHRS, CDR2 YFSETQ. DNA for the CDR3: TGCGCCAGCAGCTTGGAGAGCGGGACAGGCTATGGCTACACCTTC. Translated: CASSLESGTGYGYTF.

CDR3 in amino acids: CASSTRSTTDTQYF. CDR3 sequence (DNA): TGTGCCAGCAGCACCAGGAGTACCACAGATACGCAGTATTTT. This chain uses TRBV7-3 with TRBJ2-3; D is uncertain. This CDR3 is built from 14 residues. The germline V and J ends were trimmed by 5 bases and 2 bases, with 11 bases remaining between them. CDR1 and CDR2 (germline): SGHTA, FQGTGA. Full variable domain (missing parts from reference TRBV7-3 and TRBJ2-3): GAGVSQTPSNKVTEKGKYVELRCDPISGHTALYWYRQSLGQGPEFLIYFQGTGAADDSGLPNDRFFAVRPEGSVSTLKIQRTERGDSAVYLCASSTRSTTDTQYFGPGTRLTVL.

At least ten counts were recorded for this clonotype. The rearrangement links TRBV12-3 or TRBV12-4 to TRBJ2-3; TRBD2 agrees at 10 bases. Trimming removed 6 bases from V and 10 bases from J; junction bases left unmatched: 4. This CDR3 spans 12 amino acids. CDR3 residues: CASRPTSGAQYF. In DNA, the CDR3 is TGTGCCAGCAGACCAACTAGCGGGGCGCAGTATTTT.

This clonotype was detected ten times or more. The DNA of the CDR3 is TGTGCCAGCAGGGTAGCGGGAGTTTATTTTAATGAGCAGTTCTTC. Translated: CASRVAGVYFNEQFF. The J gene is TRBJ2-1, the V gene TRBV27; TRBD2 aligns across 9 bases. Germline lookup yields CDR1 MNHEY and CDR2 SMNVEV (reference sequence). After removal of 6 bases from V and 7 bases from J, the junction contained 10 bases not matched to a gene. The CDR3 runs to 15 residues.

The chain recombines TRBV18 with TRBJ2-6, with D perhaps matching TRBD1 (6 bases). The V gene lost 2 bases and the J gene lost 3 bases, with 11 bases spanning the gap. The CDR3 has 16 amino acids. Germline CDR1 and CDR2: KGHSH and LQKENI. In nucleotides, the CDR3 is TGTGCCAGCTCACCATGGGGGACAAGTGGGGCCAACGTCCTGACTTTC. Encoded protein: CASSPWGTSGANVLTF.

This chain links TRBV7-9 with TRBJ2-7, with unresolved D. Germline lookup yields CDR1 SEHNR and CDR2 FQNEAQ (reference sequence). The CDR3 is 14 amino acids. Deletions cut 3 bases from V and 0 bases from J, with 9 bases between. For the CDR3, the DNA is TGTGCCAGCAGCTTGCGAGACACCTCCTACGAGCAGTACTTC. Its protein is CASSLRDTSYEQYF.

This clonotype has more than one count but fewer than ten. This chain connects TRBV7-3 to TRBJ1-2; 7 bases are a match to TRBD1. The germline gives CDR1 SGHTA, CDR2 FQGTGA. V lost 5 bases and J lost 3; bases outside the gene matches: 3. The CDR3 sequence is 13 residues long. Written as DNA, the CDR3 is TGTGCCAGCAGCCTCCAGGGGGACTATGGCTACACCTTC. Its protein is CASSLQGDYGYTF.

This clonotype was seen more than once but under ten times. V and J are TRBV14 and TRBJ1-1; TRBD1 matches at 7 bases. Trimming removed 6 bases from V and 2 bases from J; junction bases left unmatched: 6. This CDR3 contains 14 residues. Per germline, CDR1 SGHDN and CDR2 FVKESK. CDR3 sequence reads: CASSLGQTNTEAFF. The CDR3 coding sequence is TGTGCCAGCAGTCTGGGACAGACTAACACTGAAGCTTTCTTT.

This clonotype was observed at least ten times. Compared with germline, one end of the junction differs, possibly owing to a read error. The V gene is TRBV7-7, the J gene TRBJ2-7; D gene unclear. CDR3 length equals 15 residues. Germline CDR1 and CDR2: SSHAT and FNYEAQ (reference sequence). The CDR3: CASSLAPDGSYEQYF. For the CDR3, the DNA is TGTGCTAGCAGCTTAGCCCCGGACGGATCCTACGAGCAGTACTTC. The full variable domain, rest sourced from reference TRBV7-7 and TRBJ2-7, is GAGVSQSPRYKVTKRGQDVTLRCDPISSHATLYWYQQALGQGPEFLTYFNYEAQPDKSGLPSDRFSAERPEGSISTLTIQRTEQRDSAMYRCASSLAPDGSYEQYFGPGTRLTVT.

This clonotype was found a few times. The V call is TRBV5-1, the J call TRBJ2-7, with 7 bases lining up with TRBD1. The CDR3 length is 15 residues. Germline V CDR1 and CDR2: SGHRS, YFSETQ. V dropped 3 bases and J dropped 5; count of bases not matched to a gene: 11. The CDR3 loop reads CASSWGSTGFNEQYF. CDR3 DNA sequence: TGCGCCAGCAGCTGGGGCTCGACAGGGTTCAACGAGCAGTACTTC.

The chain employs TRBV6-2 or TRBV6-3 and TRBJ1-3; D is ambiguous. CDR1 is MNHEY, CDR2 SVGEGT, per germline. The CDR3 consists of 14 residues. The V gene lost 5 bases and the J gene lost 0 bases, with 8 bases spanning the gap. CDR3 sequence reads: CASSRAFSGNTIYF. As DNA, the CDR3 is TGTGCCAGCAGTCGGGCCTTCTCTGGAAACACCATATATTTT.

The CDR3 is CASSARGVDEQYF. CDR3 DNA sequence: TGTGCCAGCAGCGCCAGGGGAGTCGACGAGCAGTACTTC. This rearrangement joins TRBV7-8 to TRBJ2-7, with D perhaps TRBD1 (6 bases). Trimming cost V 5 bases and J 5 bases, with 13 bases left between them. The CDR3 is 13 amino acids. Per the germline V gene, CDR1 is SGHVS and CDR2 is FQNEAQ.

The sample holds a few counts of this clonotype. J is TRBJ2-1 and V is TRBV12-3 or TRBV12-4, with D tentatively TRBD1 (5 bases). This CDR3 contains 16 residues. The V end was cut by 7 bases, the J end by 3 bases, with 19 bases between. For the CDR3, the DNA is TGTGCCAGCAATTCCTTGCAGACAGCGTTCTACAATGAGCAGTTCTTC. Translating gives CASNSLQTAFYNEQFF.

This clonotype was found many times. The rearrangement joins TRBV20-1 to TRBJ2-7; 8 bases align to TRBD1. Germline CDR1 and CDR2: DFQATT and SNEGSKA (reference sequence). With 0 bases clipped from V and 4 bases from J, the junction kept 8 bases outside the gene matches. The CDR3 is 15 residues long. The CDR3 loop is CSARDRAGGSYEQYF. CDR3 sequence (DNA): TGCAGTGCTAGAGATCGGGCAGGGGGCTCGTACGAGCAGTACTTC.

This clonotype has a count of ten or more. The chain combines TRBV6-5 with TRBJ2-3; D not resolved. The ends were cut back, 0 bases at V and 0 bases at J, with 10 bases in the middle. Germline CDR1 is MNHEY and CDR2 is SVGAGI. The CDR3 contains 16 residues. CDR3: CASSYSWASSTDTQYF. As DNA, the CDR3 is TGTGCCAGCAGTTACTCGTGGGCTTCTAGCACAGATACGCAGTATTTT.

This clonotype came up many times. The rearrangement links TRBV3-1 to TRBJ2-7, with 8 nucleotides matching TRBD1. This CDR3 spans 14 amino acids. With V trimmed by 6 bases and J by 5 bases, 9 bases remained unmatched. Germline assignment: CDR1 LGHDT and CDR2 YNNKEL (reference sequence). CDR3 sequence (DNA): TGTGCCAGCAGTCCGGACAGGGTCGTCAACGAGCAGTACTTC. Protein product: CASSPDRVVNEQYF.